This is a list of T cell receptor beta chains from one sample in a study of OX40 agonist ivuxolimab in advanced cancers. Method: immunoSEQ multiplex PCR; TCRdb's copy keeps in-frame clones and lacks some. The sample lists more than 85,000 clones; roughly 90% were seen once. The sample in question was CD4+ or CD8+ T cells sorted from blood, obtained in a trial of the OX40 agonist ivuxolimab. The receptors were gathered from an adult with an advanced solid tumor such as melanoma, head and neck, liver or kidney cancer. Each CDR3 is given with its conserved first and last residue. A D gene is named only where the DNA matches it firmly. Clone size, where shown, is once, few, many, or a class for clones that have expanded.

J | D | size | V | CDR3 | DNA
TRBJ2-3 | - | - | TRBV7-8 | CASSLSTDTQYF | TGTGCCAGCAGCTTAAGCACAGATACGCAGTATTTT
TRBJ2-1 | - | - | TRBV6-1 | CASRRLVGSRNEQFF | TGTGCCAGCAGGAGGTTAGTCGGGAGTAGAAATGAGCAGTTCTTC
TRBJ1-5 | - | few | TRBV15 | CATSRHRSNQPQHF | TGTGCCACCAGCAGACACAGGAGTAATCAGCCCCAGCATTTT
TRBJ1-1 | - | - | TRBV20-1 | CSQKTNTEAFF | TGCAGTCAAAAGACGAACACTGAAGCTTTCTTT
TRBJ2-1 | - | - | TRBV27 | CASSSDTGRGEQFF | TGTGCCAGCAGTTCAGACACGGGGCGGGGTGAGCAGTTCTTC
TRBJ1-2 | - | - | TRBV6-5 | CASSYVENYGYTF | TGTGCCAGCAGTTACGTAGAGAACTATGGCTACACCTTC
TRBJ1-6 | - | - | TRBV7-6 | CASSSQDSPNSPLHF | TGTGCCAGCAGTTCCCAGGACAGCCCTAATTCACCCCTCCACTTT
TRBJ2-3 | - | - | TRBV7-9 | CASSLAGLRGADTQYF | TGTGCCAGCAGCTTGGCGGGACTTCGGGGCGCAGATACGCAGTATTTT
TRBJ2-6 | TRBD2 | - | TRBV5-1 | CASSPAGGVSSGANVLTF | TGCGCCAGCAGCCCGGCGGGGGGCGTTAGTTCTGGGGCCAACGTCCTGACTTTC
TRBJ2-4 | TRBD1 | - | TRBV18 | CASSPRGLNIQYF | TGTGCCAGCTCACCAAGGGGGCTAAACATTCAGTACTTC